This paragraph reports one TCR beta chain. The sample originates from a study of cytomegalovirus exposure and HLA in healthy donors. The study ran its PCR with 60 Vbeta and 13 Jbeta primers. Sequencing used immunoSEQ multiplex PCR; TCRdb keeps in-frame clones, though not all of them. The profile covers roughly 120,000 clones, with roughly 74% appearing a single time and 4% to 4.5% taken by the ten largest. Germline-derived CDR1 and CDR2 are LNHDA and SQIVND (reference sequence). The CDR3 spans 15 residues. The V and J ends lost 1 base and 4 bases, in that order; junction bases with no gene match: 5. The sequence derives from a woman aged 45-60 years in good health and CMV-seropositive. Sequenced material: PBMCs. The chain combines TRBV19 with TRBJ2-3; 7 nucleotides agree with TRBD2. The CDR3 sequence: CASSIVRGRADTQYF. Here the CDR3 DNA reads TGTGCCAGTAGTATAGTGCGGGGGAGGGCAGATACGCAGTATTTT.